The 11 T cell receptor beta chains reported below all come from one sample, sequenced in a study of PD-1 blockade in mismatch repair-deficient tumors. Measured with immunoSEQ multiplex PCR; TCRdb has only the in-frame clones, and not every one. The table includes 70,000 to 95,000 clones, about four fifths detected once. This material consisted of peripheral blood, taken 44 weeks after starting pembrolizumab. The receptors stem from an adult with mismatch repair-deficient cancer.

The rearrangement joins TRBV30 to TRBJ2-7, with no clear D. In germline, CDR1 is GTSNPN, CDR2 SVGIG (reference sequence). Trimming stripped 8 bases from V and 6 bases from J, with 14 bases between. The CDR3 length is 11 residues. The CDR3 DNA follows: TGTGCCGCCTACGGCACGGGCGAGCAGTACTTC. Its translation is CAAYGTGEQYF. The complete variable domain, with remaining parts taken from reference TRBV30 and TRBJ2-7, reads SQTIHQWPATLVQPVGSPLSLECTVEGTSNPNLYWYRQAAGRGLQLLFYSVGIGQISSEVPQNLSASRPQDRQFILSSKKLLLSDSGFYLCAAYGTGEQYFGPGTRLTVT.

This clone was counted once. The chain recombines TRBV6-6 with TRBJ1-1, with a tentative D call TRBD1 (5 bases). Germline V lookup: CDR1 MNHNY, CDR2 SVGAGI (reference sequence). CDR3 size: 15 residues. Between the trimmed V and J ends, which lost 8 bases and 5 bases, there was a span of 21 bases. This CDR3 reads CASSYTREPGTEAFF. For the CDR3, the DNA is TGTGCCAGCTCCTACACAAGGGAACCAGGGACTGAAGCTTTCTTT.

This clone was detected a few times. The sample has other DNA sequences that encode this CDR3 too. The gene calls are TRBV7-3 and TRBJ2-5; D gene uncertain. Germline loops: CDR1 SGHTA, CDR2 FQGTGA. The length of the CDR3 is 13 residues. The V end lost 2 bases, the J end lost 3 bases, and 7 bases lay between the germline ends. As DNA, the CDR3 is TGTGCCAGCAGCTTAGTTCGGGAAGAGACCCAGTACTTC. It translates to CASSLVREETQYF.

The J gene is TRBJ1-1, the V gene TRBV5-4, with D hard to call. Per germline, CDR1 SGHNT and CDR2 YYREEE (reference sequence). V was trimmed by 3 bases and J by 1 base, leaving 7 bases between them. The CDR3 totals 13 residues. In DNA form, the CDR3 reads TGTGCCAGCAGCTCCCCCACGAACACTGAAGCTTTCTTT. Residues: CASSSPTNTEAFF.

This sequence joins TRBV5-1 and TRBJ1-3; D is perhaps TRBD1 (6 bases). The CDR3 extends over 16 amino acids. The V gene lost 3 bases and the J gene lost 0 bases, with 13 bases spanning the gap. Germline lookup yields CDR1 SGHRS and CDR2 YFSETQ. CDR3 DNA: TGCGCCAGCAGCTCCGGGACATCCTTCTCTGGAAACACCATATATTTT. Its protein is CASSSGTSFSGNTIYF.

The chain joins TRBV7-2 to TRBJ2-1, with 8 bases identical to TRBD1. Trimming took 4 bases from V and 9 from J; bases not matched to a gene: 2. Looked up from germline, CDR1 is SGHTA and CDR2 is FQGNSA. The CDR3 loop spans 12 amino acids. The CDR3 DNA is TGTGCCAGCAGCTCGACAGGGGTTGAGCAGTTCTTC. This translates into CASSSTGVEQFF.

This chain joins TRBV6-1 and TRBJ2-2; 8 positions agree with TRBD1. The CDR3 spans 13 residues. Trimming at V came to 8 bases and at J to 7 bases, leaving 6 bases not matched to a gene. In germline, CDR1 is MNHNS, CDR2 SASEGT. The CDR3 sequence is CASDDRGYGELFF. CDR3 DNA sequence: TGTGCCAGCGACGACAGGGGCTACGGGGAGCTGTTTTTT.

V usage is TRBV5-6 and J usage is TRBJ1-2; 7 nucleotides align to TRBD1. CDR1 and CDR2 (germline): SGHDT, YYEEEE. V shed 4 bases, J shed 7 bases, and the junction held 16 bases outside the gene matches. The CDR3 consists of 16 residues. CDR3 coding DNA: TGTGCCAGCAGCCCTGTAACAGGGGAGCAGGCCATTGGCTACACCTTC. It is translated as CASSPVTGEQAIGYTF.

V and J are TRBV19 and TRBJ1-1, with TRBD1 matching over 7 bases. With V trimmed by 7 bases and J by 2 bases, 4 bases remained unmatched. There are 13 residues in the CDR3. Germline CDR1 and CDR2: LNHDA and SQIVND (reference sequence). The CDR3 region is CASKSGGNTEAFF. CDR3 sequence (DNA): TGTGCCAGTAAGTCAGGGGGAAACACTGAAGCTTTCTTT.

The chain has TRBV27 and TRBJ2-1; D ambiguous. CDR1 and CDR2 (germline): MNHEY, SMNVEV (reference sequence). The CDR3 consists of 17 residues. V lost 2 bases, J lost 0 bases, and 14 bases lay in between. CDR3 nucleotides: TGTGCCAGCAGTTTAAGTGGTTGGCTACCCTCCTACAATGAGCAGTTCTTC. Translation: CASSLSGWLPSYNEQFF.

This chain joins TRBV2 and TRBJ2-2; 11 bases match TRBD2. Germline V gene data show CDR1 as SNHLY and CDR2 as FYNNEI. This CDR3 spans 16 amino acids. V shed 5 bases and J 6 bases; nucleotides not matched to a gene: 8. The CDR3 DNA sequence: TGTGCCAGCAGTCTGAGACTAGCGGGAAGGGCCGGGGAGCTGTTTTTT. It yields the protein CASSLRLAGRAGELFF.